The next 27 T cell receptor beta chains were all read from a single sample in a study of cytomegalovirus exposure and HLA in healthy donors. PCR used 60 Vbeta primers and 13 Jbeta primers. This table comes from immunoSEQ multiplex PCR, and its TCRdb copy is limited to in-frame clones, with some not included. The data contain 160,000 or so clones, approximately 78% of them singletons. The sequencing sample was made of PBMCs. Source of these receptors: a male donor in good health and CMV-seronegative.

The chain combines TRBV5-5 with TRBJ1-1; D is possibly TRBD1 (5 bases). V dropped 0 bases and J dropped 5 bases, with 8 bases sitting between them. CDR1 is SGHKS and CDR2 is YYEKEE in the germline V gene (reference sequence). The CDR3 sequence is 13 residues long. CDR3 in amino acids: CASSLEGWTEAFF. The CDR3 bases are TGTGCCAGCAGCTTGGAGGGGTGGACTGAAGCTTTCTTT.

The V gene is TRBV2, the J gene TRBJ2-5, with D perhaps matching TRBD1 (6 bases). TRBJ2-7 explains the end of the DNA better; the J call may be wrong. The germline gives CDR1 SNHLY, CDR2 FYNNEI. The CDR3 consists of 13 residues. The CDR3 DNA reads TGTGCCAGCAGAGATAGGGGGTCCTACGAGCAGTACTTC. Protein: CASRDRGSYEQYF.

For this clone: Other DNA sequences in this specimen translate into the identical CDR3. The chain combines TRBV7-2 with TRBJ1-2, with TRBD1 identical over 10 bases. The CDR3 covers 13 residues. Germline V gives CDR1 SGHTA, CDR2 FQGNSA. V lost 5 bases, J lost 8 bases, and 5 bases stayed unmatched. CDR3: CASSRGQGNGYTF. The CDR3 region has the DNA TGTGCCAGCAGCCGGGGACAGGGGAACGGCTACACCTTC.

The chain uses TRBV28 and TRBJ2-3; 7 bases match TRBD1. This CDR3 contains 16 residues. Germline values: CDR1 MDHEN, CDR2 SYDVKM. J lost 2 bases, V lost 5 bases, and 10 bases had no gene match. CDR3 loop: CASSPGDRFSTDTQYF. The CDR3 region has the DNA TGTGCCAGCAGTCCAGGGGACAGATTTTCCACAGATACGCAGTATTTT.

This chain links TRBV15 with TRBJ2-2; 12 bases line up with TRBD2. Germline values: CDR1 LNHNV, CDR2 YYDKDF (reference sequence). Unmatched junction bases numbered 10, after V lost 5 bases and J lost 6 bases. The CDR3 length is 17 residues. The CDR3 protein is CATSAYPSGGASGELFF. CDR3 DNA sequence: TGTGCCACCAGCGCTTATCCTAGCGGGGGGGCTTCCGGGGAGCTGTTTTTT.

The V and J genes are TRBV29-1 and TRBJ2-7; the D gene is possibly TRBD2 (7 bases). CDR1 is SQVTM, CDR2 ANQGSEA, per germline. Deletions cut 1 base from V and 3 bases from J, with 10 bases between. The length of the CDR3 is 13 residues. CDR3 in amino acids: CSVEAGGGYEQYF. In DNA form, the CDR3 reads TGCAGCGTTGAAGCGGGGGGCGGCTACGAGCAGTACTTC.

The J gene is TRBJ2-1, the V gene TRBV4-1; the D gene is possibly TRBD2 (5 bases). This CDR3 spans 12 amino acids. Germline values: CDR1 MGHRA, CDR2 YSYEKL. Trimming removed 0 bases at V and 9 bases at J, with 6 bases between. Written as DNA, the CDR3 is TGCGCCAGCAGCCAAGAGGGGAGTGAGCAGTTCTTC. This encodes CASSQEGSEQFF.

The J gene is TRBJ2-6, the V gene TRBV4-3, with TRBD2 matching over 10 bases. The V gene end was trimmed by 0 bases and the J gene end by 2 bases; junction bases not matched to a gene: 4. CDR3 length equals 18 residues. CDR1 LGHNA and CDR2 YSLEER come from the germline V gene. CDR3 amino acids: CASSQEAAGGPGANVLTF. CDR3 sequence (DNA): TGCGCCAGCAGCCAAGAGGCAGCGGGGGGGCCTGGGGCCAACGTCCTGACTTTC.

The chain couples TRBV5-4 to TRBJ1-1, with D maybe TRBD1 (5 bases). The CDR3 is 14 amino acids. Germline V gene lookup returns CDR1 SGHNT and CDR2 YYREEE (reference sequence). The V gene lost 0 bases and the J gene lost 3 bases, with 9 bases spanning the gap. The CDR3 coding sequence is TGTGCCAGCAGCTTGGAGGGGCGCGACACTGAAGCTTTCTTT. It yields the protein CASSLEGRDTEAFF.

The gene calls are TRBV28 and TRBJ2-7; D is perhaps TRBD1 (6 bases). Trimming removed 10 bases at V and 5 bases at J, with 18 bases between. Per germline, CDR1 MDHEN and CDR2 SYDVKM. The CDR3 is made up of 13 amino acids. The CDR3 here is CATWGPDLDEQYF. In nucleotides, the CDR3 is TGTGCCACCTGGGGGCCCGACCTGGACGAGCAGTACTTC.

The table lists this clone with a few counts. V and J are TRBV28 and TRBJ2-1; 7 bases are a match to TRBD2. Losses at the gene ends were 5 bases for V and 9 bases for J; bases not matched to a gene: 4. The germline CDR1 and CDR2 sequences are MDHEN and SYDVKM. This CDR3 spans 12 amino acids. The CDR3 loop reads CASSPERGEQFF. In DNA form, the CDR3 reads TGTGCCAGCAGTCCGGAGCGGGGTGAGCAGTTCTTC.

The chain is built from TRBV9 and TRBJ1-3; 7 nucleotides line up with TRBD1. The CDR3 runs 17 residues. J was trimmed by 5 bases and V by 0 bases; bases with no gene match: 11. The germline V gene has CDR1 SGDLS and CDR2 YYNGEE. CDR3 sequence: CASSVGLLTGSRNTIYF. CDR3 coding DNA: TGTGCCAGCAGCGTAGGCCTGTTGACAGGGAGCAGAAACACCATATATTTT.

This clone was observed a few times. The chain has TRBV5-6 and TRBJ2-1, with 14 nucleotides matching TRBD2. From germline, CDR1 is SGHDT and CDR2 YYEEEE. The CDR3 extends over 16 amino acids. Trimming at V came to 0 bases and at J to 6 bases, leaving 2 bases not matched to a gene. For the CDR3, the DNA is TGTGCCAGCAGCTTGGTGGGACTAGCGGGAGCCAATGAGCAGTTCTTC. It specifies CASSLVGLAGANEQFF.

The gene calls are TRBV28 and TRBJ2-2; TRBD2 is a possible D gene (5 bases). Germline CDR1 is MDHEN and CDR2 is SYDVKM. The CDR3 extends over 15 amino acids. Deletions cut 6 bases from V and 7 bases from J, with 18 bases between. CDR3 protein: CASSLWEGSGGELFF. In DNA, the CDR3 is TGTGCCAGCAGCCTCTGGGAAGGGAGTGGCGGGGAGCTGTTTTTT.

This chain links TRBV7-2 with TRBJ2-7; 7 positions match TRBD2. Looked up from germline, CDR1 is SGHTA and CDR2 is FQGNSA. J lost 7 bases, V lost 4 bases, and 13 bases had no gene match. The CDR3 is 15 amino acids. In DNA form, the CDR3 reads TGTGCCAGCAGCTCCGCTGGGGGAGGGTCCGTGGAGCAGTACTTC. It encodes CASSSAGGGSVEQYF.

The chain combines TRBV6-5 with TRBJ2-7, with 9 bases aligning to TRBD1. In germline, CDR1 is MNHEY, CDR2 SVGAGI. The CDR3 is 15 amino acids. Trimming took 4 bases from V and 4 from J; bases not matched to a gene: 8. The CDR3 sequence: CASSSGQGLWYEQYF. Written as DNA, the CDR3 is TGTGCCAGCAGTTCCGGACAGGGGCTTTGGTACGAGCAGTACTTC.

This clone was seen only a few times. The chain carries TRBV20-1 and TRBJ1-1, with a weak D call TRBD1 (6 bases). The CDR3 runs 10 residues. V was cut by 6 bases and J by 9 bases, with 11 bases left in between. Germline V CDR1 and CDR2: DFQATT, SNEGSKA (reference sequence). This chain's CDR3 is CSADGTKAFF. The DNA for the CDR3 is TGCAGTGCCGACGGGACAAAAGCTTTCTTT.

This clone was observed once. This sequence joins TRBV7-2 and TRBJ1-2, with 7 bases aligning to TRBD1. There are 13 residues in the CDR3. Germline V gives CDR1 SGHTA, CDR2 FQGNSA. Trimming took 5 bases from V and 3 from J; bases not matched to a gene: 3. The CDR3 sequence: CASSPQGDYGYTF. DNA for the CDR3: TGTGCCAGCAGCCCCCAGGGGGACTATGGCTACACCTTC.

The rearrangement joins TRBV14 to TRBJ2-7; 8 bases align to TRBD1. V dropped 1 base and J dropped 3; count of bases not matched to a gene: 5. Germline-derived CDR1 and CDR2 are SGHDN and FVKESK. The CDR3 totals 15 residues. DNA of the CDR3: TGTGCCAGCAGCCAAGTCAACAGGGGGGACTACGAGCAGTACTTC. Protein: CASSQVNRGDYEQYF.

The J gene is TRBJ1-1, the V gene TRBV5-1; D may be TRBD1 (5 bases). Germline V gene sequence: CDR1 SGHRS, CDR2 YFSETQ. The CDR3 is 14 residues long. Trimming cost V 0 bases and J 3 bases, with 9 bases left between them. The CDR3 reads CASSLGGTDTEAFF. The DNA of the CDR3 is TGCGCCAGCAGCTTGGGGGGCACCGACACTGAAGCTTTCTTT.

This chain links TRBV2 with TRBJ2-5; D uncertain. The J call may be in error: the DNA end matches TRBJ2-7 better. The CDR3 is made up of 13 amino acids. Germline CDR1 reads SNHLY; CDR2 reads FYNNEI. CDR3 in DNA: TGTGCCAGCAGTGAAGATAGAACGTACGAGCAGTACTTC. Translated, it gives CASSEDRTYEQYF.

The chain recombines TRBV6-5 with TRBJ1-6; 7 bases fit TRBD1. V was clipped by 8 bases and J by 9 bases; unmatched bases: 13. This CDR3 has 15 amino acids. Per germline, CDR1 MNHEY and CDR2 SVGAGI. The CDR3 region has the DNA TGTGCCAGCGGATCGGCCGGAGACAGGGCTTCACCCCTCCACTTT. Its protein is CASGSAGDRASPLHF.

This chain uses TRBV5-6 with TRBJ2-7; 14 positions agree with TRBD2. V was pared by 6 bases and J by 5 bases, with 7 bases of the junction left unmatched. The CDR3 totals 15 residues. Germline V gene lookup returns CDR1 SGHDT and CDR2 YYEEEE. The CDR3 loop is CASTWGLAGDHEQYF. The DNA for the CDR3 is TGTGCCAGCACCTGGGGACTAGCGGGAGACCACGAGCAGTACTTC.

The rearrangement links TRBV5-1 to TRBJ2-2, with 7 bases that match TRBD1. V shed 3 bases, J shed 0 bases, and the junction held 2 bases outside the gene matches. The CDR3 length is 15 residues. Germline V CDR1 and CDR2: SGHRS, YFSETQ. CDR3 in amino acids: CASSSGTANTGELFF. The CDR3 DNA reads as TGCGCCAGCAGCTCCGGGACAGCGAACACCGGGGAGCTGTTTTTT.

The V call is TRBV30, the J call TRBJ2-5; 13 bases agree with TRBD2. V trimming: 0 bases; J trimming: 5 bases; junction bases outside the gene matches: 6. The V gene's germline CDR1 is GTSNPN and CDR2 SVGIG (reference sequence). The CDR3 contains 16 residues. CDR3 sequence (DNA): TGTGCCTGGAGTGTACTAGCGGGGGGGACGGGTGAGACCCAGTACTTC. It specifies CAWSVLAGGTGETQYF.

The V and J genes are TRBV27 and TRBJ1-5; 10 bases map to TRBD1. V lost 5 bases, J lost 7 bases, and 8 bases stayed unmatched. The CDR3 has 15 residues. Germline V gene data show CDR1 as MNHEY and CDR2 as SMNVEV (reference sequence). The CDR3 DNA reads as TGTGCCAGCAGTATGACAGGGGGCTTACGCCAGCCCCAGCATTTT. Translated, it gives CASSMTGGLRQPQHF.

The chain carries TRBV9 and TRBJ2-3; D gene uncertain. Trimming left V 4 bases short and J 0 bases short, with 12 bases between. Germline CDR1 SGDLS, CDR2 YYNGEE. CDR3 length equals 15 residues. Here the CDR3 reads CASSIRHSSTDTQYF. CDR3 in DNA: TGTGCCAGCAGCATTAGACACTCTAGCACAGATACGCAGTATTTT.